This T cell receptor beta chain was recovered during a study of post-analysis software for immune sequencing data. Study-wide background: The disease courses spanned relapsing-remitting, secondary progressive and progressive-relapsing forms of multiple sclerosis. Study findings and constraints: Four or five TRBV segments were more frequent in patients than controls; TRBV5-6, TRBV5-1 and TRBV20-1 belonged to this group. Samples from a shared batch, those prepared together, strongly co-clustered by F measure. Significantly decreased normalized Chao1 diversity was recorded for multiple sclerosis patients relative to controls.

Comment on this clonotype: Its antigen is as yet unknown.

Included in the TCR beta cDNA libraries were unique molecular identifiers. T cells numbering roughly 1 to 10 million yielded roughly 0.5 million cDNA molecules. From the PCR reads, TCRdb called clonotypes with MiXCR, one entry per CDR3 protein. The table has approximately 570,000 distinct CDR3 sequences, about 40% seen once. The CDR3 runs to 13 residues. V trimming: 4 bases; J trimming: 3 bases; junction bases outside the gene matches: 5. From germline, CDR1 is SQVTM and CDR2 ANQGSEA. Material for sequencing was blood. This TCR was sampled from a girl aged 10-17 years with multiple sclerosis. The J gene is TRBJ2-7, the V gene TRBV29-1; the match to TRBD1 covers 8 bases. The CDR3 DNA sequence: TGCAGCGTTGCGGGACAGGTTCTCTACGAGCAGTACTTC. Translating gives CSVAGQVLYEQYF.